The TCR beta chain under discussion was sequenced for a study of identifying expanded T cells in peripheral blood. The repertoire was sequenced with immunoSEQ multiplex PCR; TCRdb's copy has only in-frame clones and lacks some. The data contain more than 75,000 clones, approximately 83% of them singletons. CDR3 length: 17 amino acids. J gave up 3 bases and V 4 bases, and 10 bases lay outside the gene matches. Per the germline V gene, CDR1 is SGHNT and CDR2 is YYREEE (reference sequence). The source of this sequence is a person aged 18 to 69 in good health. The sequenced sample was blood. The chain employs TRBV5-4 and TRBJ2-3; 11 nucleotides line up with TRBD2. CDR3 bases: TGTGCCAGCAGCAACTTAGCGGGGGGGATTGGGACAGATACGCAGTATTTT. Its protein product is CASSNLAGGIGTDTQYF.